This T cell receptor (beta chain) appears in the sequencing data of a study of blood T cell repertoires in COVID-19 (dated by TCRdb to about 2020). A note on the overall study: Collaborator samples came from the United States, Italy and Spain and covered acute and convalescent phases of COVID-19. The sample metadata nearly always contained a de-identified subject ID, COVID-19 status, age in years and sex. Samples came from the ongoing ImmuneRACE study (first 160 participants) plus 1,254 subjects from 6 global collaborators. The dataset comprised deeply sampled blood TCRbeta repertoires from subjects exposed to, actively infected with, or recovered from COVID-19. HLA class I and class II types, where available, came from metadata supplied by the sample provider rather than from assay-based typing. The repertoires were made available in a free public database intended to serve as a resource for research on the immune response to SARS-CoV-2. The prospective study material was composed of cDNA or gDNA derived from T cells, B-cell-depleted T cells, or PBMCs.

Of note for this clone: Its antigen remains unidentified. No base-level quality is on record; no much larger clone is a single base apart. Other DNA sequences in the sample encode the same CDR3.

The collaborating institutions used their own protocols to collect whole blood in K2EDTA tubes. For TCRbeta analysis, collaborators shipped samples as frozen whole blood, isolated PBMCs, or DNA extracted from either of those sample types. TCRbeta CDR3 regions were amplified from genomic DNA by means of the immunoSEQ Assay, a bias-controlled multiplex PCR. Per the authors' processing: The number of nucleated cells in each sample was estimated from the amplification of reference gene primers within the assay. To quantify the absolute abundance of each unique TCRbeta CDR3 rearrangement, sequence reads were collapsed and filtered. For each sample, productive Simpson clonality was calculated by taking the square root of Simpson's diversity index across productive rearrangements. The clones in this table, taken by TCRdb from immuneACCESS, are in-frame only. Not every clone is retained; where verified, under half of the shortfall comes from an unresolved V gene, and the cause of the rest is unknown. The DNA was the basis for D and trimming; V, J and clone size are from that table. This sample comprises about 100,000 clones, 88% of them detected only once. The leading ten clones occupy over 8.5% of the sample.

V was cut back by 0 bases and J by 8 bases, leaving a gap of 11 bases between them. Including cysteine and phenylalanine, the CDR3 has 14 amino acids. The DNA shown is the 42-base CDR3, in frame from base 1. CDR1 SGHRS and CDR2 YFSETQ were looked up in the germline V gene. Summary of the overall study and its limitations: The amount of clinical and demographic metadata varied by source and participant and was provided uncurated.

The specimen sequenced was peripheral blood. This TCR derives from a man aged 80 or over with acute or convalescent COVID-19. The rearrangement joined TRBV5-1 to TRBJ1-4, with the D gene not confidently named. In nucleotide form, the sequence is TGCGCCAGCAGCTTGGGTGGACTGGGAGAAAAACTGTTTTTT. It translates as CASSLGGLGEKLFF.